The 3 T cell receptor beta chains listed next were all sequenced from one sample in a study of OX40 agonist ivuxolimab in advanced cancers. Here immunoSEQ multiplex PCR was the method, and the copy in TCRdb shows in-frame clones only, minus some. In the table there are more than 15,000 clones, around 70% of which are singletons. The sample consisted of CD4+ or CD8+ T cells sorted from blood, taken in a trial of the OX40 agonist ivuxolimab. These receptors all come from an adult with an advanced solid tumor such as melanoma, head and neck, liver or kidney cancer.

The rearrangement uses TRBV6-6 and TRBJ2-1, with D uncertain. This CDR3 contains 14 residues. In germline, CDR1 is MNHNY, CDR2 SVGAGI (reference sequence). Deletions cut 2 bases from V and 4 bases from J, with 9 bases between. In DNA form, the CDR3 reads TGTGCCAGCAGTTACGGTGGAAGGTACAATGAGCAGTTCTTC. Its translation is CASSYGGRYNEQFF.

This clone turned up a few times. The chain links TRBV6-5 to TRBJ2-7, with D possibly matching TRBD2 (5 bases). Germline assignment: CDR1 MNHEY and CDR2 SVGAGI. The CDR3 sequence is 15 residues long. V was trimmed by 2 bases and J by 3 bases, leaving 14 bases between them. Here the CDR3 reads CASSYNPGSVYEQYF. The CDR3 coding sequence is TGTGCCAGCAGTTACAACCCGGGGTCGGTCTACGAGCAGTACTTC.

The V gene is TRBV29-1, the J gene TRBJ2-2; D is uncertain. This CDR3 has 13 residues. The germline V gene encodes CDR1 SQVTM and CDR2 ANQGSEA. Deletions cut 4 bases from V and 0 bases from J, with 6 bases between. The CDR3 protein is CSVGRSNTGELFF. The CDR3 nucleotides read TGCAGCGTTGGCAGGTCGAACACCGGGGAGCTGTTTTTT.